The 23 T cell receptor beta chains in this list originate from one sample, sequenced in a study of blood T cell repertoires in COVID-19. Some clones are missing from TCRdb's copy, which holds only in-frame ones; the method was immunoSEQ multiplex PCR. The top ten clones hold nearly 7% of a sample with 300,000 to 350,000 clones, 80% to 95% of them seen once. The sequenced sample was peripheral blood. The receptor source for this set is a woman in her 30s with COVID-19, enrolled during active disease.

The chain combines TRBV7-2 with TRBJ2-3; TRBD2 matches at 14 bases. J lost 8 bases, V lost 5 bases, and 6 bases had no gene match. Looked up from germline, CDR1 is SGHTA and CDR2 is FQGNSA. CDR3 size: 15 residues. DNA of the CDR3: TGTGCCAGCAGCCTCGGGACTAGCGGGAGTGGTACGCAGTATTTT. Its translation is CASSLGTSGSGTQYF.

This chain joins TRBV19 and TRBJ1-5; maybe TRBD1 (5 bases). CDR1 is LNHDA, CDR2 SQIVND, per germline (reference sequence). This CDR3 is built from 15 residues. The V and J ends lost 4 bases and 0 bases respectively, with 10 bases between them. The CDR3 here is CASSTGLYSNQPQHF. The CDR3 region has the DNA TGTGCCAGTAGTACAGGGCTTTATAGCAATCAGCCCCAGCATTTT.

The gene calls are TRBV19 and TRBJ1-5; D remains ambiguous. The V and J ends lost 5 bases and 15 bases respectively, with 11 bases between them. CDR3 length equals 10 residues. Germline assignment: CDR1 LNHDA and CDR2 SQIVND (reference sequence). CDR3 DNA: TGTGCCAGTAGTGGAGGGTGGGTGCATTTT. Translation gives CASSGGWVHF.

The chain links TRBV2 to TRBJ2-5; 7 nucleotides agree with TRBD1. After removal of 7 bases from V and 6 bases from J, the junction contained 5 bases not matched to a gene. Germline V gene lookup returns CDR1 SNHLY and CDR2 FYNNEI. This CDR3 comprises 12 residues. The chain's CDR3 is CASTQDRQTQYF. CDR3 DNA: TGTGCCAGCACCCAGGACAGGCAGACCCAGTACTTC.

CDR3 nucleotide sequence: TGTGCCAGCTCATCCTTTAACTATGGCTACACCTTC. Amino acids: CASSSFNYGYTF. The chain uses TRBV18 and TRBJ1-2; the D is unclear. CDR1 and CDR2 from the germline V gene are KGHSH and LQKENI. The CDR3 runs to 12 residues. Trimming shortened V by 5 bases and J by 1 base, and 5 bases separated the two germline ends.

The rearrangement joins TRBV28 to TRBJ1-1, with TRBD1 matching 9 bases. V lost 6 bases and J lost 1; bases outside the gene matches: 6. Germline CDR1 and CDR2: MDHEN and SYDVKM. The CDR3 is 15 residues long. CDR3 in amino acids: CASSQDRGANTEAFF. CDR3 nucleotides: TGTGCCAGCAGCCAGGACAGGGGCGCGAACACTGAAGCTTTCTTT.

This clone has only one observation. This chain uses TRBV6-1 with TRBJ2-3; D unresolved. The V and J ends lost 3 bases and 2 bases respectively, with 15 bases between them. Germline lookup yields CDR1 MNHNS and CDR2 SASEGT. CDR3 size: 16 residues. The DNA for the CDR3 is TGTGCCAGCAGTGAGGGTCGGCTAGATGCCACAGATACGCAGTATTTT. Translation gives CASSEGRLDATDTQYF.

The V gene is TRBV9, the J gene TRBJ1-6; D remains unclear. The V gene lost 0 bases and the J gene lost 6 bases, with 10 bases spanning the gap. The germline gives CDR1 SGDLS, CDR2 YYNGEE. The CDR3 totals 15 residues. The CDR3 nucleotides are TGTGCCAGCAGCGTAGCCTCGGGATTTAATTCACCCCTCCACTTT. It yields the protein CASSVASGFNSPLHF. Full variable domain (remainder filled in from reference TRBV9 and TRBJ1-6): DSGVTQTPKHLITATGQRVTLRCSPRSGDLSVYWYQQSLDQGLQFLIQYYNGEERAKGNILERFSAQQFPDLHSELNLSSLELGDSALYFCASSVASGFNSPLHFGNGTRLTVT.

CDR3 in amino acids: CASSVGTMSEQYF. The CDR3 DNA sequence: TGTGCCAGCAGCGTAGGGACTATGAGCGAGCAGTACTTC. This chain links TRBV9 with TRBJ2-7; D may be TRBD2 (6 bases). Looked up from germline, CDR1 is SGDLS and CDR2 is YYNGEE. The CDR3 sequence is 13 residues long. The V gene lost 0 bases and the J gene lost 6 bases, with 10 bases spanning the gap.

This clone is a singleton in its sample. The chain employs TRBV28 and TRBJ1-6; TRBD1 matches at 8 bases. The V segment lost 3 bases and the J segment 7 bases; nucleotides outside the gene matches: 5. CDR1 MDHEN and CDR2 SYDVKM come from the germline V gene. The CDR3 contains 15 residues. The DNA of the CDR3 is TGTGCCAGCAGTTTCCTCGGACAGGGCAATTCACCCCTCCACTTT. It encodes CASSFLGQGNSPLHF.

This clone came up once. This chain connects TRBV5-1 to TRBJ2-1, with a tentative D call TRBD2 (7 bases). Germline V gene lookup returns CDR1 SGHRS and CDR2 YFSETQ. V lost 4 bases and J lost 3, with 14 bases in between. This CDR3 has 15 residues. For the CDR3, the DNA is TGCGCCAGCAGCACGAGGGGGGGAGACTACAATGAGCAGTTCTTC. Encoded protein: CASSTRGGDYNEQFF. The entire variable domain, with the rest obtained from reference TRBV5-1 and TRBJ2-1, is as follows: KAGVTQTPRYLIKTRGQQVTLSCSPISGHRSVSWYQQTPGQGLQFLFEYFSETQRNKGNFPGRFSGRQFSNSRSEMNVSTLELGDSALYLCASSTRGGDYNEQFFGPGTRLTVL.

The genes are TRBV5-1 and TRBJ2-3; 11 nucleotides match TRBD2. Germline assignment: CDR1 SGHRS and CDR2 YFSETQ. Trimming took 3 bases from V and 0 from J; bases not matched to a gene: 6. This CDR3 spans 17 amino acids. The CDR3 sequence: CASSSPSGRPSTDTQYF. CDR3 sequence (DNA): TGCGCCAGCAGCTCGCCTAGCGGGAGGCCTAGCACAGATACGCAGTATTTT.

The CDR3: CASSLGGWTGELFF. CDR3 nucleotide sequence: TGCGCCAGCAGCCTGGGAGGGTGGACCGGGGAGCTGTTTTTT. V gene TRBV4-1 combines with J gene TRBJ2-2, with 7 bases identical to TRBD2. There are 14 residues in the CDR3. CDR1 is MGHRA, CDR2 YSYEKL, per germline. Trimming removed 4 bases from V and 5 bases from J; junction bases left unmatched: 4.

The V gene is TRBV4-2, the J gene TRBJ1-1, with a tentative D call TRBD1 (6 bases). The ends were cut back, 0 bases at V and 4 bases at J, with 12 bases in the middle. CDR3 size: 15 residues. From germline, CDR1 is LGHNA and CDR2 YNFKEQ. The CDR3: CASSQEKGGGTEAFF. The CDR3 coding sequence is TGTGCCAGCAGCCAAGAGAAGGGGGGGGGCACTGAAGCTTTCTTT.

The rearrangement links TRBV19 to TRBJ1-1; 9 bases are a match to TRBD1. Germline V lookup: CDR1 LNHDA, CDR2 SQIVND (reference sequence). Trimming removed 5 bases from V and 2 bases from J; junction bases left unmatched: 9. This CDR3 has 16 amino acids. The chain's CDR3 is CASSEGDRADNTEAFF. CDR3 nucleotides: TGTGCCAGTAGTGAGGGGGACAGGGCGGATAACACTGAAGCTTTCTTT.

The rearrangement joins TRBV9 to TRBJ1-1, with D possibly matching TRBD1 (6 bases). This CDR3 contains 16 residues. CDR1 SGDLS and CDR2 YYNGEE come from the germline V gene. V dropped 4 bases and J dropped 4 bases, with 20 bases sitting between them. This CDR3 reads CASSREQGRVVTEAFF. The CDR3 bases are TGTGCCAGCAGCCGCGAACAGGGTAGGGTAGTCACTGAAGCTTTCTTT.

This chain joins TRBV24-1 and TRBJ2-1, with 7 bases that match TRBD1. This CDR3 has 14 residues. Germline trimming cut 9 bases from V and 3 bases from J; bases unmatched to any gene: 7. CDR1 is KGHDR, CDR2 SFDVKD, per germline. This chain's CDR3 is CATGLAGGYNEQFF. The CDR3 bases are TGTGCCACCGGTTTGGCAGGGGGCTACAATGAGCAGTTCTTC.

This chain joins TRBV7-8 and TRBJ2-3; the D is unclear. Deletions cut 5 bases from V and 4 bases from J, with 7 bases between. The germline gives CDR1 SGHVS, CDR2 FQNEAQ. The CDR3 contains 12 residues. DNA of the CDR3: TGTGCCAGCAGCCCCGGGTCAGATACGCAGTATTTT. Its translation: CASSPGSDTQYF.

The chain joins TRBV27 to TRBJ2-7; 9 bases map to TRBD1. The length of the CDR3 is 14 residues. V dropped 9 bases and J dropped 3; count of bases not matched to a gene: 9. Germline V CDR1 and CDR2: MNHEY, SMNVEV (reference sequence). The CDR3 sequence: CASSPGTGIYEQYF. The CDR3 DNA follows: TGTGCCAGTTCCCCCGGGACAGGGATCTACGAGCAGTACTTC.

The table lists this clone with a count of one. The chain carries TRBV2 and TRBJ2-7, with 10 bases that match TRBD2. The J segment lost 6 bases and the V segment lost 4 bases, leaving 9 bases of the junction unmatched. Germline values: CDR1 SNHLY, CDR2 FYNNEI. The CDR3 is 15 amino acids. CDR3 in DNA: TGTGCCAGCAGTGTTTCTAGCGGGAGTGCGGTCGAGCAGTACTTC. Protein sequence: CASSVSSGSAVEQYF.

Only a few counts were recorded for this clone. The V gene is TRBV7-9, the J gene TRBJ2-5, with D hard to call. The V gene lost 3 bases and the J gene lost 1 base, with 6 bases spanning the gap. The CDR3 loop spans 13 amino acids. CDR1 is SEHNR, CDR2 FQNEAQ, per germline (reference sequence). The CDR3 protein is CASSFPGQETQYF. The CDR3 DNA follows: TGTGCCAGCAGCTTCCCAGGCCAAGAGACCCAGTACTTC. Supplemented by reference TRBV7-9 and TRBJ2-5, the full variable domain reads DTGVSQNPRHKITKRGQNVTFRCDPISEHNRLYWYRQTLGQGPEFLTYFQNEAQLEKSRLLSDRFSAERPKGSFSTLEIQRTEQGDSAMYLCASSFPGQETQYFGPGTRLLVL.

This clone was seen once. The CDR3 loop reads CASSRGQRNTEAFF. The CDR3 nucleotides are TGCGCCAGCAGCCGGGGACAGCGGAACACTGAAGCTTTCTTT. The rearrangement uses TRBV5-1 and TRBJ1-1, with TRBD1 identical over 7 bases. The germline gives CDR1 SGHRS, CDR2 YFSETQ. With V trimmed by 4 bases and J by 1 base, 4 bases remained unmatched. The CDR3 covers 14 residues.

The V gene is TRBV7-3, the J gene TRBJ1-1; D remains ambiguous. There are 13 residues in the CDR3. The germline gives CDR1 SGHTA, CDR2 FQGTGA. Deletions cut 3 bases from V and 3 bases from J, with 8 bases between. The CDR3 here is CASSFSQDTEAFF. CDR3 nucleotides: TGTGCCAGCAGCTTTAGTCAGGACACTGAAGCTTTCTTT.